This TCR beta chain was profiled in a study of cytomegalovirus exposure and HLA in healthy donors. Comments on this clone: The junction departs from the called germline gene at one end, perhaps through a read error.

This CDR3 region has 13 residues. Germline V gives CDR1 SQVTM, CDR2 ANQGSEA. PCR involved 60 Vbeta and 13 Jbeta primers. Sequencing was performed with immunoSEQ multiplex PCR; in TCRdb, only in-frame clones are kept and a portion is missing. This sample carries some 140,000 clones, 65% to 85% of them seen once, and the ten largest clones take approximately 1%. All donors participated as healthy donors of bone marrow. The receptor comes from a man younger than 35 in good health and CMV-seronegative. The chain links TRBV29-1 to TRBJ2-7; D may be TRBD2 (5 bases). The sequenced sample was PBMCs. DNA for the CDR3: TGCGGCGTCGAGAGGGCCGGGACCTACGAGCAGTACTTC. This sequence encodes CGVERAGTYEQYF.